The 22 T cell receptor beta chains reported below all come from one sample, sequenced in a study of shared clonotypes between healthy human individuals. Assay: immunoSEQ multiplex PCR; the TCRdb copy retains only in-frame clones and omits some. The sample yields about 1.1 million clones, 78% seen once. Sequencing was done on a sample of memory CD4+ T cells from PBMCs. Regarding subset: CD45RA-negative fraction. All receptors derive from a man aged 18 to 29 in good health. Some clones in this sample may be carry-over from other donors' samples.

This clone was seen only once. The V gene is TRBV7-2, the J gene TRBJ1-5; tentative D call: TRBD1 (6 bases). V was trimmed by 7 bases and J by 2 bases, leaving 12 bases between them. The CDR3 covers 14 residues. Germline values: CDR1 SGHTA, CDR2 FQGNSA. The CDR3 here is CASTGAGGNQPQHF. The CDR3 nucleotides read TGTGCCAGCACAGGGGCGGGGGGCAATCAGCCCCAGCATTTT.

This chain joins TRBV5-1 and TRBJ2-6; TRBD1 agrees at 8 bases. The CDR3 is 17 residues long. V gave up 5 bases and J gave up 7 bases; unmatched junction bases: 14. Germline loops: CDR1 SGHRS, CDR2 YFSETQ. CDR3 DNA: TGCGCCAGCAGTCCCGGGACAGGTGTTTCGAGAGCCAACGTCCTGACTTTC. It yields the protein CASSPGTGVSRANVLTF.

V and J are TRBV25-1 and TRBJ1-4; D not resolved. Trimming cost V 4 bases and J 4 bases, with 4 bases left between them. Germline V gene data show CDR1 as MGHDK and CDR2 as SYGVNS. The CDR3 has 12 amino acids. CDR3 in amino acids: CASSGDNEKLFF. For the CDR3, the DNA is TGTGCCAGCAGTGGGGATAATGAAAAACTGTTTTTT.

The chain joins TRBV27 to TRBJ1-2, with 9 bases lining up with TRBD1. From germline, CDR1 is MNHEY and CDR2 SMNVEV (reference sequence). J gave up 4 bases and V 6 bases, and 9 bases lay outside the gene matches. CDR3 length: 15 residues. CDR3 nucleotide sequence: TGTGCCAGCAGATCCACCGGGACAGGGACCTATGGCTACACCTTC. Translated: CASRSTGTGTYGYTF.

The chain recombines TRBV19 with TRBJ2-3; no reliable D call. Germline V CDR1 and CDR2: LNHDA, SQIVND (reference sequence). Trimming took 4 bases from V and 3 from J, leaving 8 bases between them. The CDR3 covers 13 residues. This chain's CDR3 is CASSNLGTDTQYF. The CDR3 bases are TGTGCCAGTAGTAATCTAGGGACAGATACGCAGTATTTT.

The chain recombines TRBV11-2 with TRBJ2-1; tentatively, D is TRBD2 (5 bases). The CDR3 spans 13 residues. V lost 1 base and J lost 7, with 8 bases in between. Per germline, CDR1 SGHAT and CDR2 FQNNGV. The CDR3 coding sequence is TGTGCCAGCAGCTTAGGGACTGTTAATGAGCAGTTCTTC. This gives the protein CASSLGTVNEQFF.

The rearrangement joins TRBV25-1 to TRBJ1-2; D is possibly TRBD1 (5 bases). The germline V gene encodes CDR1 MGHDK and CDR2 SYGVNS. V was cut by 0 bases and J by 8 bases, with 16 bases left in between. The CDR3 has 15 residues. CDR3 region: CASSEYQGRPGGYTF. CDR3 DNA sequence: TGTGCCAGCAGTGAATATCAGGGCAGGCCGGGGGGCTACACCTTC.

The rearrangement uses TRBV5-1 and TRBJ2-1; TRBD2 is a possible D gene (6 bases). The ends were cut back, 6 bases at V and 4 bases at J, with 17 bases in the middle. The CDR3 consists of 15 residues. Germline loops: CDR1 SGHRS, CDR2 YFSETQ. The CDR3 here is CASTLTSPSYNEQFF. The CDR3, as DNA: TGCGCCAGCACCCTCACTAGCCCTAGTTACAATGAGCAGTTCTTC.

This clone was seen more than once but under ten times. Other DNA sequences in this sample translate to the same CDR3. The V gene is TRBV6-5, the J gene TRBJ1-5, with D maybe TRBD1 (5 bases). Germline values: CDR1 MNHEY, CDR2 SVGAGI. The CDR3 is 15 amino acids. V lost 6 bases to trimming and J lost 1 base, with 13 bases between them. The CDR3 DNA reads TGTGCCAGCAGACCTCAGGGTGGGAGCAATCAGCCCCAGCATTTT. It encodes CASRPQGGSNQPQHF.

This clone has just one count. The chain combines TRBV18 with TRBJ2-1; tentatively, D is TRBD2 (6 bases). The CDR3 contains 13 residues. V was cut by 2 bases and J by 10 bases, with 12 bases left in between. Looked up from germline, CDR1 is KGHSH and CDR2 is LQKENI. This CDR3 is CASSPYQREEQFF. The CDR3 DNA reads TGTGCCAGCTCACCATATCAACGGGAGGAGCAGTTCTTC.

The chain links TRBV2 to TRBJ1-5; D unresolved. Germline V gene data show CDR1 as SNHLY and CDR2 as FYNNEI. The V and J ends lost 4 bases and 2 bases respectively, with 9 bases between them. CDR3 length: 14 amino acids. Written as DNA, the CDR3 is TGTGCCAGCAGTGGAAGGGCCCGCAATCAGCCCCAGCATTTT. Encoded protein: CASSGRARNQPQHF.

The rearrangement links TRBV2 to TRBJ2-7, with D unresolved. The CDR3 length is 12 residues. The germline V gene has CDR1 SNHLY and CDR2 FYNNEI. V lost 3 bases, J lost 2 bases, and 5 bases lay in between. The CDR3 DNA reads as TGTGCCAGCAGTGAGGCCCCCTACGAGCAGTACTTC. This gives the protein CASSEAPYEQYF.

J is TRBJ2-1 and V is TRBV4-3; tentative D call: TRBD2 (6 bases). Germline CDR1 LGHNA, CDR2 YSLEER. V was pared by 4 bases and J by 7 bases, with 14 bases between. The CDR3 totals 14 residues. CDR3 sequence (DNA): TGCGCCAGCAGCCCGACGGCGCGGGGAAATGAGCAGTTCTTC. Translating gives CASSPTARGNEQFF.

The CDR3 DNA is TGTGCCAGCTCACCACCAGGGAGTCTATACAATGAGCAGTTCTTC. It yields the protein CASSPPGSLYNEQFF. The chain combines TRBV18 with TRBJ2-1; perhaps TRBD2 as D (5 bases). CDR3 length: 15 residues. The germline V and J ends were trimmed by 0 bases and 4 bases, with 10 bases remaining between them. Germline V gene lookup returns CDR1 KGHSH and CDR2 LQKENI.

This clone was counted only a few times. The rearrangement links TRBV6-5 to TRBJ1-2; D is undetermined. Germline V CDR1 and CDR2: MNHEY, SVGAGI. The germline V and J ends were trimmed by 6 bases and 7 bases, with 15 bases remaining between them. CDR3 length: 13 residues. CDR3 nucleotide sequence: TGTGCCAGCAGCCCTGACATCTTAGGTGGCTACACCTTC. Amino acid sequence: CASSPDILGGYTF.

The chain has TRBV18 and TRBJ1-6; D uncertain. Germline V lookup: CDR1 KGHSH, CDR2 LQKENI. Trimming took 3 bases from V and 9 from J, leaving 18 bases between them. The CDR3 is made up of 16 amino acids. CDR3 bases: TGTGCCAGCTCACCGTCGGAGTTAGGGAGTAGTTCACCCCTCCACTTT. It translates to CASSPSELGSSSPLHF. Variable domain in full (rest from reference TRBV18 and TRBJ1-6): NAGVMQNPRHLVRRRGQEARLRCSPMKGHSHVYWYRQLPEEGLKFMVYLQKENIIDESGMPKERFSAEFPKEGPSILRIQQVVRGDSAAYFCASSPSELGSSSPLHFGNGTRLTVT.

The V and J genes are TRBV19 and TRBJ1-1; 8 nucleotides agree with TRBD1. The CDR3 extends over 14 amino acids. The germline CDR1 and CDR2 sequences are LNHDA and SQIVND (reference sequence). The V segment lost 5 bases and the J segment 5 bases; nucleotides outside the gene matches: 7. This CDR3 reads CASSGEQGATEAFF. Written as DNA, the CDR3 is TGTGCCAGTAGTGGAGAGCAGGGGGCGACTGAAGCTTTCTTT.

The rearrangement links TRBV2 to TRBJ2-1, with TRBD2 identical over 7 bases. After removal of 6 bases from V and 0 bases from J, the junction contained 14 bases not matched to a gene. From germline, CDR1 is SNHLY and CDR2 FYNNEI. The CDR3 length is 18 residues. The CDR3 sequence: CASRPEAGPMSSYNEQFF. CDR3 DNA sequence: TGTGCCAGCAGGCCAGAAGCGGGGCCCATGAGCTCCTACAATGAGCAGTTCTTC.

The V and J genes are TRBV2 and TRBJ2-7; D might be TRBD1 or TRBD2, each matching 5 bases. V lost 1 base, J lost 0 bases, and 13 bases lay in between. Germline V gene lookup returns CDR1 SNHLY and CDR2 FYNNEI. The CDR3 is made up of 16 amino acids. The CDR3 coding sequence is TGTGCCAGCAGTGAAGGACCCTTGAGGGGCTCCTACGAGCAGTACTTC. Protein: CASSEGPLRGSYEQYF.

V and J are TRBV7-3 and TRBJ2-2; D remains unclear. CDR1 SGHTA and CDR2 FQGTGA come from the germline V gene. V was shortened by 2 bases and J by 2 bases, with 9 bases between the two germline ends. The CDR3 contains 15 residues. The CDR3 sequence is CASSLVPHNTGELFF. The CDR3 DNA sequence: TGTGCCAGCAGCTTAGTTCCCCATAACACCGGGGAGCTGTTTTTT. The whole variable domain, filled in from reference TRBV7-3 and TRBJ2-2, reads GAGVSQTPSNKVTEKGKYVELRCDPISGHTALYWYRQSLGQGPEFLIYFQGTGAADDSGLPNDRFFAVRPEGSVSTLKIQRTERGDSAVYLCASSLVPHNTGELFFGEGSRLTVL.

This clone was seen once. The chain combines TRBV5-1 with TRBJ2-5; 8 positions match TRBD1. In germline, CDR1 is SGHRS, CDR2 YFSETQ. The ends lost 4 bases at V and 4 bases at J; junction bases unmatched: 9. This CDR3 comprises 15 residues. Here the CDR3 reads CASSIGTGRGETQYF. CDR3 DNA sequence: TGCGCCAGCAGCATCGGGACAGGCAGGGGAGAGACCCAGTACTTC. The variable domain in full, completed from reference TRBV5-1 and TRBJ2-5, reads KAGVTQTPRYLIKTRGQQVTLSCSPISGHRSVSWYQQTPGQGLQFLFEYFSETQRNKGNFPGRFSGRQFSNSRSEMNVSTLELGDSALYLCASSIGTGRGETQYFGPGTRLLVL.

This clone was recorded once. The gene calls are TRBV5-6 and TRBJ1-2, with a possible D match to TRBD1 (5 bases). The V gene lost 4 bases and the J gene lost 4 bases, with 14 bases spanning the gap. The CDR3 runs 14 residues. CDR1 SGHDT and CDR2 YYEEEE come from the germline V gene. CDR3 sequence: CASSPTGTLYGYTF. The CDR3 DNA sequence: TGTGCCAGCAGCCCTACCGGGACCCTCTATGGCTACACCTTC.